Shown below are 20 T cell receptor beta chains from a single sample sequenced in a study of blood T cells in healthy people across ages (dated by TCRdb to about 2015). The library was made by 5' RACE. This sample was sequenced with an Illumina HiSeq 2500. A second PCR of roughly 7 to 12 cycles was performed with a sample-barcoded 5' primer and a J-beta primer mix. The public reads were reprocessed in TCRdb via fastp at Q25 and MiXCR, keeping in-frame beta chains. Each record represents a unique CDR3 protein, reported with the most common genes and DNA among its rows. Across this sample there are 600,000 or so distinct CDR3 sequences, with roughly 31% seen only once. Around 16% of the sample goes to the ten largest clones. Sequenced input: blood. Receptor source: a woman aged 80 or older in good health.

This chain connects TRBV6-5 to TRBJ2-4, with D perhaps being TRBD1 or TRBD2 (5 bases each). Near its end, the DNA agrees better with TRBJ2-5, so the J call may be wrong. This CDR3 has 15 amino acids. CDR1 is MNHEY and CDR2 is SVGAGI in the germline V gene. CDR3 in amino acids: CASRPDGARAETQYF. Here the CDR3 DNA reads TGTGCCAGCAGACCCGACGGGGCCAGGGCAGAGACCCAGTACTTC.

About this clonotype itself: This may arise from a read error, as a much more abundant clone is one base away. V usage is TRBV20-1 and J usage is TRBJ2-4, with 7 bases aligning to TRBD2. TRBJ2-7 explains the end of the DNA better; the J call may be wrong. Germline CDR1 and CDR2: DFQATT and SNEGSKA (reference sequence). The CDR3 is 12 residues long. This CDR3 is CSARAGYCEQYF. For the CDR3, the DNA is TGCAGTGCTCGAGCGGGGTACTGCGAGCAGTACTTC.

The gene calls are TRBV7-2 and TRBJ1-2, with 9 bases lining up with TRBD1. Unmatched junction bases numbered 11, after V lost 5 bases and J lost 4 bases. Germline CDR1 reads SGHTA; CDR2 reads FQGNSA. The CDR3 sequence is 16 residues long. CDR3 DNA: TGTGCCAGCAGCGCCTCCGGGACAGGGTTGATCTATGGCTACACCTTC. Its translation: CASSASGTGLIYGYTF.

The V call is TRBV7-8, the J call TRBJ2-5; 9 bases align to TRBD2. Germline lookup yields CDR1 SGHVS and CDR2 FQNEAQ. V was clipped by 1 base and J by 11 bases; unmatched bases: 11. This CDR3 comprises 15 residues. The DNA of the CDR3 is TGTGCCAGCAGCTTAGTGGTCGGGCGGGGGGGAGAGCAGTACTTC. Translation gives CASSLVVGRGGEQYF.

Turning to this clonotype: This may stem from a read error, because a much larger clone lies one nucleotide away. This chain connects TRBV21-1 to TRBJ2-3. TRBV21-1 is a pseudogene segment. The CDR3 runs 16 residues. CDR3 residues: CASIRLGWGSADTQYF. For the CDR3, the DNA is TGTGCCAGCATCCGCCTAGGGTGGGGTAGCGCAGATACGCAGTATTTT.

V gene TRBV12-3 or TRBV12-4 combines with J gene TRBJ1-1; TRBD1 is a possible D gene (5 bases). The CDR3 runs 12 residues. V gave up 3 bases and J gave up 5 bases, with 7 bases separating them. The CDR3 DNA is TGTGCCAGCAGTTTCCAGGGAACTGAAGCTTTCTTT. As protein: CASSFQGTEAFF.

Details on this clonotype: Just one base apart from a much larger clone, this may be a read error. J is TRBJ2-1 and V is TRBV28, with D perhaps TRBD1 (5 bases). Per germline, CDR1 MDHEN and CDR2 SYDVKM. The CDR3 is made up of 15 amino acids. Trimming took 3 bases from V and 13 from J, leaving 22 bases between them. The CDR3 DNA reads as TGTGCCAGCAGTTTGAGAGGTCAGGGAATCGAGACCCAGTTCTTC. Its translation is CASSLRGQGIETQFF.

This clonotype appeared many times. The chain combines TRBV7-2 with TRBJ2-3, with TRBD2 identical over 13 bases. Germline assignment: CDR1 SGHTA and CDR2 FQGNSA. This CDR3 region has 15 residues. V was clipped by 6 bases and J by 6 bases; unmatched bases: 6. CDR3: CASRYPGLAGDTQYF. CDR3 nucleotides: TGTGCCAGCAGATATCCGGGACTAGCGGGGGATACGCAGTATTTT. Supplemented by reference TRBV7-2 and TRBJ2-3, the full variable domain reads GAGVSQSPSNKVTEKGKDVELRCDPISGHTALYWYRQSLGQGLEFLIYFQGNSAPDKSGLPSDRFSAERTGGSVSTLTIQRTQQEDSAVYLCASRYPGLAGDTQYFGPGTRLTVL.

This clonotype was seen a handful of times. V and J are TRBV7-3 and TRBJ1-1; the D is unclear. V shed 5 bases and J shed 6 bases, with 13 bases lying between them. CDR3 length: 13 residues. Germline lookup yields CDR1 SGHTA and CDR2 FQGTGA. This chain's CDR3 is CASSPAGGPEAFF. The CDR3 DNA sequence: TGTGCCAGCAGCCCAGCAGGTGGCCCTGAAGCTTTCTTT.

The sample holds one count of this clonotype. At one end the junction does not follow the germline gene, possibly because of a read error. This chain uses TRBV5-1 with TRBJ1-1, with D perhaps matching TRBD1 (5 bases). This CDR3 contains 15 residues. Germline loops: CDR1 SGHRS, CDR2 YFSETQ. CDR3 DNA sequence: TGCGCCAGCAGCTTGTCAGCCAGGGTGAACATTGAAGCTTTCTTT. It codes for CASSLSARVNIEAFF.

This chain uses TRBV7-2 with TRBJ2-7; D gene uncertain. V dropped 4 bases and J dropped 0 bases, with 10 bases sitting between them. Germline CDR1 and CDR2: SGHTA and FQGNSA. This CDR3 is built from 14 residues. The CDR3 is CASSSSSASYEQYF. The CDR3 DNA reads TGTGCCAGCAGCTCAAGCAGCGCCTCCTACGAGCAGTACTTC.

Details on this clonotype: Just one base apart from a much larger clone, this may be a read error. This chain uses TRBV25-1 with TRBJ2-1, with TRBD1 matching 7 bases. The germline gives CDR1 MGHDK, CDR2 SYGVNS. This CDR3 is 15 amino acids long. J lost 13 bases, V lost 3 bases, and 15 bases had no gene match. The CDR3 loop is CASSDSGTASETQFF. The DNA for the CDR3 is TGTGCCAGCAGTGACTCCGGGACAGCCTCGGAGACCCAGTTCTTC. The full variable domain, rest sourced from reference TRBV25-1 and TRBJ2-1, is EADIYQTPRYLVIGTGKKITLECSQTMGHDKMYWYQQDPGMELHLIHYSYGVNSTEKGDLSSESTVSRIRTEHFPLTLESARPSHTSQYLCASSDSGTASETQFFGPGTRLTVL.

To note about this clonotype: A read error may be the cause here, since a much bigger clone is one base away. The chain joins TRBV6-6 to TRBJ2-7; a possible D gene is TRBD1 (5 bases). CDR1 and CDR2 from the germline V gene are MNHNY and SVGAGI (reference sequence). The V end lost 3 bases, the J end lost 7 bases, and 22 bases lay between the germline ends. This CDR3 is 16 amino acids long. The CDR3 reads CASSYSTGVAYNEQYF. As DNA, the CDR3 is TGTGCCAGCAGTTATTCAACAGGAGTCGCCTACAATGAGCAGTACTTC.

This clonotype was counted ten times or more. This chain links TRBV7-9 with TRBJ2-7; 8 bases are shared with TRBD1. With V trimmed by 5 bases and J by 3 bases, 9 bases remained unmatched. The CDR3 consists of 15 residues. Germline CDR1 reads SEHNR; CDR2 reads FQNEAQ (reference sequence). CDR3 amino acids: CASSTSGQVFYEQYF. As DNA, the CDR3 is TGTGCCAGCAGCACCTCGGGACAGGTGTTCTACGAGCAGTACTTC.

The chain joins TRBV29-1 to TRBJ2-4, with 7 nucleotides matching TRBD1. Matching the DNA end better, TRBJ2-7 makes the J call doubtful. CDR1 and CDR2 from the germline V gene are SQVTM and ANQGSEA. This CDR3 is built from 14 residues. The CDR3 DNA reads as TGCAGCGTTGGCCCAAGACAGGGTCTCTACGAGCAGTACTTC. Residues: CSVGPRQGLYEQYF.

This clonotype was counted at least ten times. A much larger clone is a single base away; this may be a read error. The chain is built from TRBV4-3 and TRBJ2-3; 10 bases agree with TRBD1. This CDR3 is 15 amino acids long. J gave up 5 bases and V 0 bases, and 2 bases lay outside the gene matches. Looked up from germline, CDR1 is LGHNA and CDR2 is YSLEER. The CDR3 reads CASSQEGQGGDTQYF. CDR3 nucleotides: TGCGCCAGCAGCCAAGAAGGACAGGGGGGAGATACGCAGTATTTT.

The rearrangement joins TRBV2 to TRBJ1-2; TRBD1 matches at 8 bases. The CDR3 loop spans 16 amino acids. Trimming took 1 base from V and 8 from J; bases not matched to a gene: 12. Germline CDR1 SNHLY, CDR2 FYNNEI. CDR3 DNA: TGTGCCAGCAGTGAAGACAAGGACAGGGTATCGTTCGGCTACACCTTC. Its protein is CASSEDKDRVSFGYTF.

This clonotype was seen a few times. CDR3 DNA: TGTGCCAGGGGGCGGGAGCGATCTTCAAATTCACCCCTCCACTTT. This translates into CARGRERSSNSPLHF. J is TRBJ1-6 and V is TRBV9; D might be TRBD1 (5 bases). Germline V lookup: CDR1 SGDLS, CDR2 YYNGEE. The V end was cut by 8 bases, the J end by 7 bases, with 19 bases between. The CDR3 totals 15 residues.

In this sample, this clonotype turned up a few times. One base away lies a much larger clone, so this may be a sequencing read error. Written as DNA, the CDR3 is TGTGTCAGCAGCCCCCGGGGTAGCGGTGTTCAAGAGACCCAGTACTTC. Protein sequence: CVSSPRGSGVQETQYF. The chain employs TRBV3-1 and TRBJ2-4; a possible D gene is TRBD2 (6 bases). The J call may not be correct, given that the DNA end is closer to TRBJ2-5. The CDR3 runs 16 residues. Germline CDR1 and CDR2: LGHDT and YNNKEL (reference sequence).

This clonotype was observed at least ten times. The chain has TRBV27 and TRBJ1-2; D is perhaps TRBD1 (5 bases). This CDR3 is built from 13 residues. V lost 5 bases and J lost 7, with 14 bases in between. Germline CDR1 reads MNHEY; CDR2 reads SMNVEV (reference sequence). The CDR3 DNA sequence: TGTGCCAGCAGTGGGGGACGGACTACTGGCTACACCTTC. This gives the protein CASSGGRTTGYTF.